The 25 T cell receptor beta chains reported below all come from one sample, sequenced in a study of blood T cell repertoires in COVID-19. The data were produced by immunoSEQ multiplex PCR, yet TCRdb's version contains in-frame clones alone and is incomplete. The sample has about 240,000 clones, approximately 78% seen once. Sequenced: peripheral blood. These receptors originate from a woman aged 18-35 years with acute or convalescent COVID-19.

The chain's CDR3 is CASVDRVDYGYTF. The CDR3 bases are TGTGCCAGCGTAGACAGGGTCGATTATGGCTACACCTTC. This chain connects TRBV2 to TRBJ1-2; 7 positions match TRBD1. Germline lookup yields CDR1 SNHLY and CDR2 FYNNEI. The CDR3 consists of 13 residues. V shed 8 bases, J shed 5 bases, and the junction held 8 bases outside the gene matches.

The chain joins TRBV7-6 to TRBJ2-3; TRBD2 matches at 9 bases. Germline CDR1 reads SGHVS; CDR2 reads FNYEAQ. V lost 2 bases and J lost 6; bases outside the gene matches: 6. This CDR3 has 15 amino acids. In DNA, the CDR3 is TGTGCCAGCAGCTTACCCGTAGCGGGAGACGATACGCAGTATTTT. Translation: CASSLPVAGDDTQYF.

The table lists this clone with a count of one. V is TRBV6-6 and J is TRBJ2-1, with 11 bases aligning to TRBD2. The CDR3 length is 16 residues. In germline, CDR1 is MNHNY, CDR2 SVGAGI (reference sequence). After removal of 10 bases from V and 9 bases from J, the junction contained 17 bases not matched to a gene. Here the CDR3 reads CAIMLVSGRAVIEQFF. The CDR3 nucleotides are TGTGCCATTATGCTCGTTAGCGGGAGGGCCGTTATTGAGCAGTTCTTC.

The rearrangement links TRBV15 to TRBJ2-6, with no clear D. The germline V and J ends were trimmed by 11 bases and 1 base, with 9 bases remaining between them. This CDR3 has 13 amino acids. Germline values: CDR1 LNHNV, CDR2 YYDKDF (reference sequence). CDR3 protein: CASGSSGANVLTF. The CDR3 DNA sequence: TGTGCCTCCGGTTCTTCTGGGGCCAACGTCCTGACTTTC. Using reference TRBV15 and TRBJ2-6 for the parts outside the CDR3, the full variable domain is DAMVIQNPRYQVTQFGKPVTLSCSQTLNHNVMYWYQQKSSQAPKLLFHYYDKDFNNEADTPDNFQSRRPNTSFCFLDIRSPGLGDTAMYLCASGSSGANVLTFGAGSRLTVL.

This clone was detected once. The rearrangement uses TRBV6-2 or TRBV6-3 and TRBJ2-7; 8 bases are a match to TRBD2. The CDR3 loop spans 18 amino acids. Germline V gene lookup returns CDR1 MNHEY and CDR2 SVGEGT. With 0 bases clipped from V and 1 base from J, the junction kept 11 bases outside the gene matches. The DNA for the CDR3 is TGTGCCAGCAGTTACTCGGCGCTAGCGGGCGTGTCTTCCTACGAGCAGTACTTC. Amino acids: CASSYSALAGVSSYEQYF.

This clone has just a few counts. The rearrangement uses TRBV2 and TRBJ1-5, with 8 bases lining up with TRBD1. Per germline, CDR1 SNHLY and CDR2 FYNNEI. The CDR3 has 14 residues. V was clipped by 5 bases and J by 7 bases; unmatched bases: 7. CDR3: CASSLGQGRQPQHF. CDR3 in DNA: TGTGCCAGCAGTTTAGGACAGGGAAGACAGCCCCAGCATTTT.

The rearrangement uses TRBV2 and TRBJ2-7; 8 bases agree with TRBD2. Germline loops: CDR1 SNHLY, CDR2 FYNNEI. Unmatched junction bases numbered 11, after V lost 8 bases and J lost 5 bases. This CDR3 is 14 amino acids long. In nucleotides, the CDR3 is TGTGCCAGCGAAGAGCGGGAGAGGAGGAACGAGCAGTACTTC. Its protein is CASEERERRNEQYF.

V and J are TRBV27 and TRBJ2-3; 15 nucleotides match TRBD2. Trimming cost V 5 bases and J 5 bases; bases outside gene matches: 8. This CDR3 contains 17 residues. Germline lookup yields CDR1 MNHEY and CDR2 SMNVEV (reference sequence). CDR3: CASSPGTGLAGGDTQYF. The DNA for the CDR3 is TGTGCCAGCAGTCCGGGCACGGGACTAGCGGGAGGAGATACGCAGTATTTT.

This clone has only one observation. V and J are TRBV7-9 and TRBJ2-7; TRBD2 might be the D (7 bases). Trimming shortened V by 4 bases and J by 3 bases, and 16 bases separated the two germline ends. Germline lookup yields CDR1 SEHNR and CDR2 FQNEAQ (reference sequence). The CDR3 loop spans 15 amino acids. The CDR3 region has the DNA TGTGCCAGCAGCTGGGGGGGGCTAGCGAACTACGAGCAGTACTTC. Its translation: CASSWGGLANYEQYF.

In its sample, this clone was seen many times. The gene calls are TRBV28 and TRBJ1-5, with 9 bases aligning to TRBD1. Germline trimming cut 6 bases from V and 5 bases from J; bases unmatched to any gene: 5. Germline V lookup: CDR1 MDHEN, CDR2 SYDVKM. The CDR3 spans 14 residues. This chain's CDR3 is CASSGTGPDQPQHF. CDR3 nucleotides: TGTGCCAGCAGCGGGACAGGGCCCGATCAGCCCCAGCATTTT. Supplemented by reference TRBV28 and TRBJ1-5, the full variable domain reads DVKVTQSSRYLVKRTGEKVFLECVQDMDHENMFWYRQDPGLGLRLIYFSYDVKMKEKGDIPEGYSVSREKKERFSLILESASTNQTSMYLCASSGTGPDQPQHFGDGTRLSIL.

The chain links TRBV6-6 to TRBJ2-3; 7 nucleotides match TRBD2. The CDR3 spans 15 residues. V was clipped by 5 bases and J by 5 bases; unmatched bases: 10. The germline CDR1 and CDR2 sequences are MNHNY and SVGAGI (reference sequence). The CDR3 bases are TGTGCCAGCAGTCTAGCGGAGACTTTAAAAGATACGCAGTATTTT. Its translation: CASSLAETLKDTQYF.

The chain carries TRBV3-1 (or the pseudogene TRBV3-2) and TRBJ2-3; D is ambiguous. This CDR3 contains 14 residues. Looked up from germline, CDR1 is LGHDT and CDR2 is YNNKEL (reference sequence). V was pared by 4 bases and J by 2 bases, with 10 bases between. The CDR3 protein is CASSPLAYTDTQYF. The CDR3 DNA reads as TGTGCCAGCAGCCCCCTGGCTTACACAGATACGCAGTATTTT.

The chain has TRBV12-5 and TRBJ1-1; D may be TRBD1 (5 bases). CDR1 is LGHNT, CDR2 FRNRAP, per germline. With 4 bases removed from V and 1 base from J, the gap between germline ends came to 13 bases. This CDR3 contains 15 residues. CDR3 coding DNA: TGTGCTAGTGGTTCCCCCCCAGGGCAGAACACTGAAGCTTTCTTT. Its translation is CASGSPPGQNTEAFF.

This chain connects TRBV11-2 to TRBJ1-1, with D hard to call. Germline CDR1 is SGHAT and CDR2 is FQNNGV. Trimming cost V 2 bases and J 1 base, with 17 bases left between them. CDR3 size: 17 residues. In DNA form, the CDR3 reads TGTGCCAGCAGCTTACCCAGTAGCTTAACCGAGAACACTGAAGCTTTCTTT. Its protein product is CASSLPSSLTENTEAFF.

The chain recombines TRBV6-5 with TRBJ1-6; 9 nucleotides line up with TRBD1. The junction had 3 bases not matched to a gene; V was cut back by 2 bases and J by 7 bases. Germline-derived CDR1 and CDR2 are MNHEY and SVGAGI. The CDR3 consists of 15 residues. The CDR3 sequence is CASSYVGQGNSPLHF. The CDR3 bases are TGTGCCAGCAGTTACGTGGGACAGGGAAATTCACCCCTCCACTTT.

The V gene is TRBV3-1 (or the pseudogene TRBV3-2), the J gene TRBJ1-2; D is unclear. The CDR3 loop spans 18 amino acids. Trimming removed 4 bases from V and 0 bases from J, with 21 bases in between. CDR1 is LGHDT and CDR2 is YNNKEL in the germline V gene (reference sequence). The chain's CDR3 is CASSPLVRRSFANYGYTF. The CDR3 DNA is TGTGCCAGCAGCCCCCTGGTGAGACGGAGCTTTGCTAACTATGGCTACACCTTC.

The V gene is TRBV13, the J gene TRBJ1-4, with a weak D call TRBD1 (5 bases). Germline CDR1 reads PRHDT; CDR2 reads FYEKMQ (reference sequence). Trimming stripped 4 bases from V and 3 bases from J, with 15 bases between. This CDR3 has 16 amino acids. In DNA, the CDR3 is TGTGCCAGCAGCTCCGGATGGGGGGGGTCTAATGAAAAACTGTTTTTT. This gives the protein CASSSGWGGSNEKLFF.

This sequence joins TRBV29-1 and TRBJ1-1; the D is unclear. The germline V gene has CDR1 SQVTM and CDR2 ANQGSEA. The CDR3 length is 14 residues. V was clipped by 4 bases and J by 5 bases, with 17 bases between them. The CDR3 here is CSVGLRGEGTEAFF. The CDR3 DNA sequence: TGCAGCGTTGGGTTGAGAGGAGAGGGTACTGAAGCTTTCTTT. The complete variable domain, with remaining parts taken from reference TRBV29-1 and TRBJ1-1, reads SAVISQKPSRDICQRGTSLTIQCQVDSQVTMMFWYRQQPGQSLTLIATANQGSEATYESGFVIDKFPISRPNLTFSTLTVSNMSPEDSSIYLCSVGLRGEGTEAFFGQGTRLTVV.

The rearrangement links TRBV7-9 to TRBJ1-1; D is unclear. The CDR3 totals 11 residues. CDR1 and CDR2 from the germline V gene are SEHNR and FQNEAQ (reference sequence). V lost 6 bases to trimming and J lost 2 bases, with 4 bases between them. CDR3 coding DNA: TGTGCCAGCAGGCGAAACACTGAAGCTTTCTTT. Translation: CASRRNTEAFF. The whole variable domain, filled in from reference TRBV7-9 and TRBJ1-1, reads DTGVSQNPRHKITKRGQNVTFRCDPISEHNRLYWYRQTLGQGPEFLTYFQNEAQLEKSRLLSDRFSAERPKGSFSTLEIQRTEQGDSAMYLCASRRNTEAFFGQGTRLTVV.

This clone turned up a few times. The chain uses TRBV7-2 and TRBJ1-2; 7 bases agree with TRBD1. CDR3 size: 13 residues. Losses at the gene ends were 7 bases for V and 4 bases for J; bases not matched to a gene: 6. Germline CDR1 and CDR2: SGHTA and FQGNSA. The CDR3 sequence: CASTPTGTYGYTF. As DNA, the CDR3 is TGTGCCAGCACCCCGACAGGGACCTATGGCTACACCTTC.

The chain uses TRBV9 and TRBJ2-1; tentative D call: TRBD1 (5 bases). The CDR3 is made up of 11 amino acids. V was cut by 4 bases and J by 7 bases, with 6 bases left in between. The germline V gene has CDR1 SGDLS and CDR2 YYNGEE. Written as DNA, the CDR3 is TGTGCCAGCAGCAAGGGGAATGAGCAGTTCTTC. Translation gives CASSKGNEQFF.

The V gene is TRBV7-2, the J gene TRBJ2-1; tentatively, D is TRBD2 (6 bases). The CDR3 is made up of 15 amino acids. The germline V gene has CDR1 SGHTA and CDR2 FQGNSA. V was pared by 5 bases and J by 8 bases, with 19 bases between. CDR3 nucleotides: TGTGCCAGCAGCGTCGGGACTCCGACTCTTCATGAGCAGTTCTTC. Protein sequence: CASSVGTPTLHEQFF.

This clone was counted between two and nine times. The CDR3 coding sequence is TGTGCCAGTAGTGCGGGTCTGACAGGGGCTAGCACAGATACGCAGTATTTT. This sequence encodes CASSAGLTGASTDTQYF. This chain links TRBV19 with TRBJ2-3, with 8 positions matching TRBD1. V gave up 5 bases and J gave up 0 bases; unmatched junction bases: 10. CDR3 length equals 17 residues. Germline V CDR1 and CDR2: LNHDA, SQIVND (reference sequence).

V is TRBV3-1 (or the pseudogene TRBV3-2) and J is TRBJ2-7; the D gene is possibly TRBD1 (7 bases). Germline CDR1 and CDR2: LGHDT and YNNKEL (reference sequence). The CDR3 loop spans 13 amino acids. The ends were cut back, 6 bases at V and 1 base at J, with 10 bases in the middle. This CDR3 is CASSPGGSYEQYF. CDR3 nucleotides: TGTGCCAGCAGTCCAGGGGGGTCCTACGAGCAGTACTTC.

The chain joins TRBV7-2 to TRBJ2-2, with 7 nucleotides matching TRBD2. The CDR3 is 15 amino acids. Unmatched junction bases numbered 6, after V lost 1 base and J lost 7 bases. Germline V CDR1 and CDR2: SGHTA, FQGNSA. CDR3 coding DNA: TGTGCCAGCAGCTTAGGCGGGAGTAGTCACGGGGAGCTGTTTTTT. Its translation: CASSLGGSSHGELFF.